This is a list of T cell receptor beta chains from one sample in a study of blood T cell repertoires in COVID-19. Assay: immunoSEQ multiplex PCR; the TCRdb copy retains only in-frame clones and omits some. The sample has approximately 340,000 clones, approximately 86% seen once. The source material was peripheral blood. These receptors were collected from a man aged 30 to 45 with COVID-19, enrolled during active disease. Each CDR3 is given with its conserved first and last residue. Each record gives: J gene, D gene, V gene, clone size, CDR3 DNA, CDR3 protein. The D gene is left open where the match is weak. Clone size is shown for a subset of rows, as once, few, many or a class of expanded clone.

TRBJ1-1	TRBD1	TRBV29-1	.	TGCAGCGTAGGACAGGGGGTCTCCACTGAAGCTTTCTTT	CSVGQGVSTEAFF
TRBJ1-1	TRBD1	TRBV5-1	.	TGCGCCAGCAGCTTGTATCAGGGGGCATTGACTGAAGCTTTCTTT	CASSLYQGALTEAFF
TRBJ1-6	.	TRBV9	.	TGTGCCAGCAGCGAAGACAGCTCCTATAATTCACCCCTCCACTTT	CASSEDSSYNSPLHF
TRBJ2-4	.	TRBV11-2	.	TGTGCCAGCAGCTCGTCAGACATTCAGTACTTC	CASSSSDIQYF
TRBJ2-6	.	TRBV5-4	.	TGTGCCAGCAGCCCCAGAGGGGGGGCTAGCTCTGGGGCCAACGTCCTGACTTTC	CASSPRGGASSGANVLTF
TRBJ1-2	TRBD1	TRBV7-9	.	TGTGCCAGCAGGGGGATAGGGACAGGGCCCTATGGCTACACCTTC	CASRGIGTGPYGYTF
TRBJ1-1	TRBD1	TRBV9	.	TGTGCCAGCAGCGGCGGGACAGAACACTCCAAATTT	CASSGGTEHSKF
TRBJ2-7	.	TRBV6-5	.	TGTGCCAGCCGGCAGGGGACAACCTACGAGCAGTACTTC	CASRQGTTYEQYF
TRBJ1-2	.	TRBV6-5	.	TGTGCCAGCAGCCGGACAGCTAACTATGGCTACACCTTC	CASSRTANYGYTF
TRBJ2-5	TRBD2	TRBV30	.	TGTGCCTGGAGTCAGACTAGCGGGAGGGCCGGGGCAAAGGACTTC	CAWSQTSGRAGAKDF
TRBJ1-5	.	TRBV21-1	.	TGTGCCAGCAGGCGACAAGTAGGCAATCAGCCCCAGCATTTT	CASRRQVGNQPQHF
TRBJ2-3	TRBD2	TRBV27	.	TGTGCCAGCAGTACAAGACTAGCGGGAGGGCCTATAACAGATACGCAGTATTTT	CASSTRLAGGPITDTQYF
TRBJ2-2	TRBD2	TRBV30	.	TGTGCCTGGCACGGATGGGGGAGGGCGGAGACCGGGGAGCTGTTTTTT	CAWHGWGRAETGELFF
TRBJ2-7	TRBD1	TRBV6-5	.	TGTGCCAGCAGTTCGGGACAGTTCAGCTCCCACGAGCAGTACTTC	CASSSGQFSSHEQYF
TRBJ1-2	TRBD1	TRBV6-2/TRBV6-3	.	TGTGCCAGCAGTTACCCCATGGACAGGCCGATAAACTATGGCTACACCTTC	CASSYPMDRPINYGYTF
TRBJ1-4	.	TRBV7-9	.	TGTGCCAGCAGCTCACAGGCGACTGCAACTAATGAAAAACTGTTTTTT	CASSSQATATNEKLFF
TRBJ1-1	.	TRBV13	.	TGTGCCAGCAGCTTAAAGGGACGGGCGGGGCTGAACACTGAAGCTTTCTTT	CASSLKGRAGLNTEAFF
TRBJ2-2	TRBD1	TRBV27	once	TGTGCCAGCAGTTATACCTACGGACAGGGAAAGGTGACCGGGGAGCTGTTTTTT	CASSYTYGQGKVTGELFF
TRBJ1-1	.	TRBV27	.	TGTGCCAGCAGTTTAGCAGGGAAGGTGACTGAAGCTTTCTTT	CASSLAGKVTEAFF
TRBJ1-2	.	TRBV4-3	.	TGCGCCAGCAGCCAAGATCCCCGGTGGGGCTACACCTTC	CASSQDPRWGYTF
TRBJ1-2	.	TRBV5-5	.	TGTGCCAGCAGCTGGGGGTTTCAGGGGCTTGGCTATGGCTACACCTTC	CASSWGFQGLGYGYTF
TRBJ2-7	TRBD2	TRBV2	.	TGTGCCAGCAGGGCTAGCGGGAGCCAATACGAGCAGTACTTC	CASRASGSQYEQYF
TRBJ2-7	TRBD1	TRBV27	.	TGTGCCAGCGGGCGACAGGGGGCGACGCAGTACTTC	CASGRQGATQYF
TRBJ2-1	.	TRBV6-2/TRBV6-3	.	TGTGCCAGCAGTTACGGTAACTTGCCCTACAATGAGCAGTTCTTC	CASSYGNLPYNEQFF
TRBJ2-5	TRBD1	TRBV5-1	.	TGCGCCAGCAGCTTGGCCCCGGACAGGGGGCAAGAGACCCAGTACTTC	CASSLAPDRGQETQYF
TRBJ2-3	.	TRBV10-3	.	TGTGCCATCAGTCCCCGACAAGCTAGCACAGATACGCAGTATTTT	CAISPRQASTDTQYF
TRBJ2-6	.	TRBV11-3	.	TGTGCCAGCAGCTTAGATCGGCGGGGCCCCTACTCTGGGGCCAACGTCCTGACTTTC	CASSLDRRGPYSGANVLTF
TRBJ1-1	.	TRBV7-3	once	TGTGCCAGCAGCTTAAGTGGCGGTAGGGAAGCTTTCTTT	CASSLSGGREAFF
TRBJ2-7	TRBD1	TRBV7-9	.	TGTGCCAGCAGCCATCCGACAGGGGTCGAGCAGTACTTC	CASSHPTGVEQYF
TRBJ2-3	TRBD2	TRBV29-1	.	TGCAGCGTTGAAGACGCGGGAGGCCGACCCGATACTAGCACAGATACGCAGTATTTT	CSVEDAGGRPDTSTDTQYF
TRBJ2-5	TRBD2	TRBV18	.	TGTGCCAGCTCACCACGCGCTAGCGGGATTGTGGAGACCCAGTACTTC	CASSPRASGIVETQYF
TRBJ2-3	TRBD1	TRBV2	.	TGTGCCAGCAGTGAACGGACAGGGGATACAGATACGCAGTATTTT	CASSERTGDTDTQYF